One T cell receptor (beta chain) is described in this entry. Its antigen is not identified. The data were taken from a study of radiotherapy plus CTLA-4 blockade in lung cancer. Notes on the study in general: Dynamics of early blood T cell clones, together with interferon-beta, were reportedly the best predictors of response. In blood, TCR clones derived from the tumor expanded after radiotherapy plus ipilimumab.

Focal radiation plus CTLA-4 blockade with ipilimumab was given to patients with chemo-refractory metastatic non-small-cell lung cancer. CDR1 and CDR2 from the germline V gene are SNHLY and FYNNEI. The length of the CDR3 is 12 residues. Trimming cost V 8 bases and J 4 bases, with 11 bases left between them. Produced via immunoSEQ multiplex PCR; TCRdb's table is partial and in-frame only. The sample records over 85,000 clones, roughly 80% being singletons. Here the sequenced sample was peripheral blood, taken from a patient treated with radiotherapy plus ipilimumab. The clonotype originates from a human donor with non-small cell lung cancer that progressed on radiotherapy plus ipilimumab. The chain employs TRBV2 and TRBJ2-5; D possibly corresponds to TRBD2 (6 bases). The CDR3 sequence: CASSVGGETQYF. The CDR3 DNA reads as TGTGCCAGCTCCGTGGGGGGAGAGACCCAGTACTTC.